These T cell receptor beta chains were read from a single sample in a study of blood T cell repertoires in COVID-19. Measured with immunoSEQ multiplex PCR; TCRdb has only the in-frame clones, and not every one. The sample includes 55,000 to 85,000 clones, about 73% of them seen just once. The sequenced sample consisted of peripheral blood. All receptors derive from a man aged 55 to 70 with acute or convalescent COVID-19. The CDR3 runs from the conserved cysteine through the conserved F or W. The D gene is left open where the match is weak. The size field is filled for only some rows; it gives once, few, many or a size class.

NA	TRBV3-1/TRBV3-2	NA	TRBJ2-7	CASSQGPSRRGEQYF	TGTGCCAGCAGCCAAGGGCCCTCACGGAGAGGCGAGCAGTACTTC
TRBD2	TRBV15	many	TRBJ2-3	CATSRGQRGSTDTQYF	TGTGCCACCAGCAGAGGGCAGCGGGGGTCCACAGATACGCAGTATTTT
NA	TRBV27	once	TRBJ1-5	CASSHRPPDTTLNQPQHF	TGTGCCAGCAGCCACAGACCACCGGACACGACACTGAATCAGCCCCAGCATTTT
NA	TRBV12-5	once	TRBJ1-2	CASGHGGNYGYTF	TGTGCTAGTGGTCACGGAGGTAACTATGGCTACACCTTC
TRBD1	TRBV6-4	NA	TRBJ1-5	CASSGDRSFVQPQHF	TGTGCCAGCAGTGGGGACAGGTCGTTCGTGCAGCCCCAGCATTTT
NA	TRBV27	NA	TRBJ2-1	CASRQQGIGYNEQFF	TGTGCCAGCAGACAACAGGGCATCGGATACAATGAGCAGTTCTTC
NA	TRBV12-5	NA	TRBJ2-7	CASGLDPRGITLANYEQYF	TGTGCTAGTGGTTTGGACCCTCGCGGGATTACGTTGGCAAACTACGAGCAGTACTTC
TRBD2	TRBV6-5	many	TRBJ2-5	CASSYSTSGGETQYF	TGTGCCAGCAGTTACTCGACTAGCGGGGGGGAGACCCAGTACTTC
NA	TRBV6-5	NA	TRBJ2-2	CASSRDISSGELFF	TGTGCCAGCAGCCGGGACATCAGTAGCGGGGAGCTGTTTTTT
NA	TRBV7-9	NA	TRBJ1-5	CASSLAGSQPQHF	TGTGCCAGCAGCTTAGCGGGGAGTCAGCCCCAGCATTTT
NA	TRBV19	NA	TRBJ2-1	CASSRRVQPEQDEQFF	TGTGCCAGTAGTCGAAGGGTACAGCCCGAACAGGATGAGCAGTTCTTC
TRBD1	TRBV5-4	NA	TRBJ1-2	CASSLAGAGGGYGYTF	TGTGCCAGCAGCTTGGCCGGGGCAGGGGGAGGTTATGGCTACACCTTC
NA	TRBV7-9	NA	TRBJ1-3	CASSWVQGSIYF	TGTGCCAGCAGCTGGGTCCAGGGATCCATATATTTT
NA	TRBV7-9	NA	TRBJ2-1	CASSSSSTAGQFF	TGTGCCAGCAGCTCCTCGAGCACCGCGGGGCAGTTCTTC
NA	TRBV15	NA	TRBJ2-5	CATSLNSQETQYF	TGTGCCACCAGCCTTAACAGTCAAGAGACCCAGTACTTC
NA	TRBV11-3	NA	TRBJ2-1	CASSLFGSSYNEQFF	TGTGCCAGCAGCTTATTCGGGAGCTCCTACAATGAGCAGTTCTTC
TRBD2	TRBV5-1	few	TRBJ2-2	CASSLAGGNTGELFF	TGCGCCAGCAGCCTAGCGGGGGGTAACACCGGGGAGCTGTTTTTT
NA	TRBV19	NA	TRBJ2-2	CASTRDRNTGELFF	TGTGCCAGTACCCGGGATAGGAACACCGGGGAGCTGTTTTTT
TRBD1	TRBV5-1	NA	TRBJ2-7	CASSLGQGASEQYF	TGCGCCAGCAGCCTCGGACAGGGGGCAAGCGAGCAGTACTTC
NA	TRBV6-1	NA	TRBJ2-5	CASSETPRETQYF	TGTGCCAGCAGTGAAACTCCGCGGGAGACCCAGTACTTC
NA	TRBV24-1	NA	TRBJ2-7	CATSDSGGPYEQYF	TGTGCCACCAGTGATTCGGGGGGCCCCTACGAGCAGTACTTC
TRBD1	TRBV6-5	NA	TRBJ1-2	CASRRTGREGGYTF	TGTGCCAGCAGGAGGACAGGGAGGGAAGGTGGCTACACCTTC
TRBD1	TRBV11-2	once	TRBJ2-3	CASSLGRPGQSTDTQYF	TGTGCCAGCAGCTTAGGCCGTCCGGGACAGAGCACAGATACGCAGTATTTT